A single sample is the source of the 7 T cell receptor beta chains below, sequenced in a study of immune cell composition in non-small cell lung cancer. Data came from immunoSEQ multiplex PCR; TCRdb stores just in-frame clones and leaves some out. The sample contains about 14,000 clones, roughly 70% of which appear only once. Sequences were obtained from lung tumor tissue. Receptors originate from a human donor with non-small cell lung cancer.

V is TRBV28 and J is TRBJ2-7; TRBD1 matches at 7 bases. This CDR3 is built from 15 residues. The trim removed 6 bases at V and 0 bases at J, leaving 8 bases unmatched. The V gene's germline CDR1 is MDHEN and CDR2 SYDVKM. CDR3 residues: CASRLGQVHSYEQYF. The DNA for the CDR3 is TGTGCCAGCAGGCTTGGACAGGTACACTCCTACGAGCAGTACTTC. The full variable domain, completed using reference TRBV28 and TRBJ2-7, is DVKVTQSSRYLVKRTGEKVFLECVQDMDHENMFWYRQDPGLGLRLIYFSYDVKMKEKGDIPEGYSVSREKKERFSLILESASTNQTSMYLCASRLGQVHSYEQYFGPGTRLTVT.

The V and J genes are TRBV4-1 and TRBJ2-1; D may be TRBD1 (5 bases). The germline gives CDR1 MGHRA, CDR2 YSYEKL. V was cut by 4 bases and J by 9 bases, with 22 bases left in between. The CDR3 has 16 amino acids. The CDR3 region is CASSPQGATQRIEQFF. CDR3 nucleotides: TGCGCCAGCAGCCCCCAAGGGGCCACCCAGAGAATTGAGCAGTTCTTC.

The CDR3: CASSLRGQETQYF. The CDR3 DNA is TGTGCCAGCAGCTTACGGGGCCAAGAGACCCAGTACTTC. V and J are TRBV11-2 and TRBJ2-5, with a possible D match to TRBD2 (5 bases). Trimming took 2 bases from V and 1 from J, leaving 5 bases between them. The CDR3 has 13 amino acids. The germline V gene has CDR1 SGHAT and CDR2 FQNNGV.

The chain couples TRBV9 to TRBJ1-4, with D perhaps TRBD1 (5 bases). The germline V gene has CDR1 SGDLS and CDR2 YYNGEE. V was trimmed by 3 bases and J by 7 bases, leaving 13 bases between them. The CDR3 is made up of 14 amino acids. The CDR3 here is CASSGGTITEKLFF. The CDR3 DNA is TGTGCCAGCAGCGGCGGGACTATTACTGAAAAACTGTTTTTT.

The chain uses TRBV7-2 and TRBJ1-3; D gene unclear. Germline lookup yields CDR1 SGHTA and CDR2 FQGNSA. Trimming cost V 4 bases and J 0 bases, with 13 bases left between them. The CDR3 is 16 amino acids. CDR3 region: CASSSSQSFSGNTIYF. CDR3 sequence (DNA): TGTGCCAGCAGCTCCTCACAGTCTTTCTCTGGAAACACCATATATTTT. Using reference TRBV7-2 and TRBJ1-3 for the parts outside the CDR3, the full variable domain is GAGVSQSPSNKVTEKGKDVELRCDPISGHTALYWYRQSLGQGLEFLIYFQGNSAPDKSGLPSDRFSAERTGGSVSTLTIQRTQQEDSAVYLCASSSSQSFSGNTIYFGEGSWLTVV.

This rearrangement joins TRBV7-2 to TRBJ2-1; 11 bases match TRBD2. The CDR3 has 17 amino acids. Looked up from germline, CDR1 is SGHTA and CDR2 is FQGNSA. The ends lost 3 bases at V and 0 bases at J; junction bases unmatched: 4. The CDR3 DNA sequence: TGTGCCAGCAGCTTTACTAGCGGGGGCAGCTCCTACAATGAGCAGTTCTTC. It codes for CASSFTSGGSSYNEQFF.

V gene TRBV28 combines with J gene TRBJ2-7, with TRBD1 as a possible D gene (6 bases). Germline V lookup: CDR1 MDHEN, CDR2 SYDVKM. Trimming stripped 2 bases from V and 3 bases from J, with 14 bases between. The CDR3 covers 15 residues. The CDR3 nucleotides read TGTGCCAGCAGTTTAATTGGACAGAGGAACTACGAGCAGTACTTC. Translation: CASSLIGQRNYEQYF.